The rows below give T cell receptor beta chains drawn from one sample of a study of blood T cell repertoires in COVID-19. Libraries were prepared by immunoSEQ multiplex PCR; TCRdb keeps only in-frame clonotypes and omits some of them. The sample includes around 250,000 clones, around 84% of them seen just once. Material: peripheral blood. The origin of the receptors is a woman aged 18-29 years with acute or convalescent COVID-19. Each CDR3 is given with its conserved first and last residue. The D gene is left open where the match is weak. Clone sizes are given selectively: once, few, many, or a class where the clone is expanded.

J	size	V	D	DNA	CDR3
TRBJ2-7	once	TRBV7-6	NA	TGTGCCAGCAGCGGTACAGGGAGTGGCGAGCAGTACTTC	CASSGTGSGEQYF
TRBJ2-7	NA	TRBV30	NA	TGTGCCTGGAAGGCTAGCGCTTACGAGCAGTACTTC	CAWKASAYEQYF
TRBJ1-1	NA	TRBV6-5	NA	TGTGCCAGCAGTACTCCACACGACAGTAACACTGAAGCTTTCTTT	CASSTPHDSNTEAFF
TRBJ2-5	NA	TRBV18	TRBD2	TGTGCCAGCTCACCCGGACTAGCGGGGCCCCAAGAGACCCAGTACTTC	CASSPGLAGPQETQYF
TRBJ2-3	NA	TRBV24-1	NA	TGTGCCACCAGTTCACGGACAGTGCAGGCAGATACGCAGTATTTT	CATSSRTVQADTQYF
TRBJ2-5	NA	TRBV7-2	NA	TGTGCCAGCAGCTTAGACCCTAGACAAGAGACCCAGTACTTC	CASSLDPRQETQYF
TRBJ2-7	NA	TRBV19	NA	TGTGCCAGTAGTACCTTGGGGGGGCGTTACGAGCAGTACTTC	CASSTLGGRYEQYF
TRBJ1-6	NA	TRBV27	NA	TGTGCCAGCAGTTCGGACAGCTCCTATAATTCACCCCTCCACTTT	CASSSDSSYNSPLHF
TRBJ1-2	NA	TRBV2	NA	TGTGCCAGTCTCCGGGACACCGAGGGCTACACCTTC	CASLRDTEGYTF
TRBJ2-5	NA	TRBV5-1	TRBD1	TGCGCCAGCAGCCCAGGGACAGGGCGATACGAGACCCAGTACTTC	CASSPGTGRYETQYF
TRBJ2-7	NA	TRBV29-1	TRBD2	TGCAGCATGAGGACTAGCGGGAACTACGAGCAGTACTTC	CSMRTSGNYEQYF
TRBJ2-3	NA	TRBV2	TRBD2	TGTGCCATCCGGGAGGGACTAGCGGGAGATACGCAGTATTTT	CAIREGLAGDTQYF
TRBJ2-1	NA	TRBV7-2	TRBD1	TGTGCCAGCAGACCCTACAGGGGCGAGCAGTTCTTC	CASRPYRGEQFF
TRBJ2-3	NA	TRBV15	TRBD2	TGTGCCACCAGCAGACTAGCGGGAGGGCCGGATACGCAGTATTTT	CATSRLAGGPDTQYF
TRBJ2-5	NA	TRBV19	TRBD1	TGTGCCAGTAGTGGAGAGGACAGGGCTGGAGAGACCCAGTACTTC	CASSGEDRAGETQYF
TRBJ2-1	NA	TRBV11-2	TRBD2	TGTGCCAGCAGCTCTAGCGGGGCCGGCTACAATGAGCAGTTCTTC	CASSSSGAGYNEQFF
TRBJ2-1	NA	TRBV7-2	TRBD1	TGTGCCAGCAGCTTAGGGTTAGGGACAGGGGGATACAATGAGCAGTTCTTC	CASSLGLGTGGYNEQFF
TRBJ2-3	few	TRBV28	TRBD2	TGTGCCAGCAGTTTACCAGCCTCTAGCGGGAGGATGACAGATACGCAGTATTTT	CASSLPASSGRMTDTQYF
TRBJ2-5	NA	TRBV7-7	TRBD2	TGTGCTAGCAGCTTAGCAATCGGGCGGGGGGAGACCCAGTACTTC	CASSLAIGRGETQYF
TRBJ2-1	NA	TRBV24-1	NA	TGTGCCACCAGTGACGTCGGACGGGGACTTTACAATGAGCAGTTCTTC	CATSDVGRGLYNEQFF
TRBJ1-1	NA	TRBV18	TRBD1	TGTGCCAGCTCACCTTTACCGGGACAGGGAACGGCTTTCTTT	CASSPLPGQGTAFF
TRBJ2-7	few	TRBV6-6	NA	TGTGCCAGCAGTTACCTCGATAGGGGCACCTACGAGCAGTACTTC	CASSYLDRGTYEQYF
TRBJ1-2	NA	TRBV4-3	NA	TGCGCCAGCAGCCAAGACAGGGTCCTAGGCTACACCTTC	CASSQDRVLGYTF
TRBJ2-1	NA	TRBV4-3	NA	TGCGCCAGCAGCCAAGTAGTCTCGGGGGAGCAGTTCTTC	CASSQVVSGEQFF